One T cell receptor beta chain is described in this entry. The target antigen is unknown. The data derive from a study of T-cell memory formation after mild COVID-19. TCRdb re-analysed the 5' RACE reads in MiXCR, keeping a single row per CDR3 protein. There are around 400,000 distinct CDR3 sequences in the sample; 24% occur only once, and around 8.8% lies in the top ten. Study results and caveats: Some clones that responded were present in memory (sampled pre-infection), which suggests cross-reactive memory joined.

Per the germline V gene, CDR1 is SGHRS and CDR2 is YFSETQ. The CDR3 has 15 residues. V lost 0 bases to trimming and J lost 0 bases, with 9 bases between them. Material for sequencing was PBMCs or a T cell subset sorted from them (not recorded which). This receptor was obtained from an adult woman who had mild COVID-19 (a few samples of this study predate the infection). Cell type and time point are not known. The chain employs TRBV5-1 and TRBJ1-2, with D perhaps TRBD1 (5 bases). The CDR3 here is CASSLAGDPNYGYTF. The CDR3 DNA reads as TGCGCCAGCAGCTTGGCGGGGGACCCTAACTATGGCTACACCTTC.